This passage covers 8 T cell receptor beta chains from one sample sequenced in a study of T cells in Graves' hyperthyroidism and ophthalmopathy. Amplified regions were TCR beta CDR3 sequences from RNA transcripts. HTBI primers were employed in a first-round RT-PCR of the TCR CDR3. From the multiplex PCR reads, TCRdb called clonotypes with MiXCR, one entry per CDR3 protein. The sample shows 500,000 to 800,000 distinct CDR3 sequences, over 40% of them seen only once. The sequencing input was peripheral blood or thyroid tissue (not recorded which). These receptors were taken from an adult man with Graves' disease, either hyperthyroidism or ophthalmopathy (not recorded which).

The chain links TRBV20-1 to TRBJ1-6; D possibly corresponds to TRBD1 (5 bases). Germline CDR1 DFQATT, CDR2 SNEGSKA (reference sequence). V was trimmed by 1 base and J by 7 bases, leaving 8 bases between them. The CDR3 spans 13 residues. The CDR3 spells CSARVRENSPLHF. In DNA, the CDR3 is TGCAGTGCTAGAGTCAGGGAAAATTCACCCCTCCACTTT.

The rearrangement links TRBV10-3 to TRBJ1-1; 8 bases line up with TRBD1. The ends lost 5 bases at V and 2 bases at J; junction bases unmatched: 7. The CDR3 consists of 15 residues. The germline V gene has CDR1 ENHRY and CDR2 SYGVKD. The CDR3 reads CAISTRTGLNTEAFF. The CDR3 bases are TGTGCCATCAGTACCCGGACAGGGCTAAACACTGAAGCTTTCTTT.

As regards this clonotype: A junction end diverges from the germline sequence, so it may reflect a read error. The CDR3 region has the DNA TGCGCCACCTCAAACGGGGGCACCGGGGAGCTGTTTTTT. Protein sequence: CATSNGGTGELFF. The chain has TRBV5-5 and TRBJ2-2, with D tentatively TRBD2 (6 bases). This CDR3 is 13 amino acids long. Germline-derived CDR1 and CDR2 are SGHKS and YYEKEE (reference sequence).

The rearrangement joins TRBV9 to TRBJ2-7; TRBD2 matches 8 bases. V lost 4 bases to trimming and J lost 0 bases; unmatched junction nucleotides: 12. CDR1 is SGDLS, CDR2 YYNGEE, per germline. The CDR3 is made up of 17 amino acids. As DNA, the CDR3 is TGTGCCAGCAGCCGACCAAGCGGGGGTCCAAGCTCCTACGAGCAGTACTTC. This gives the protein CASSRPSGGPSSYEQYF.

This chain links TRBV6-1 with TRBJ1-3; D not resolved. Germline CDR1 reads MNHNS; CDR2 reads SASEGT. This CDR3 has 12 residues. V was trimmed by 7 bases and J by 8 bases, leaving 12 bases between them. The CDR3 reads CASTPGRYTIYF. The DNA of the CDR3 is TGTGCCAGCACTCCCGGGAGGTACACCATATATTTT.

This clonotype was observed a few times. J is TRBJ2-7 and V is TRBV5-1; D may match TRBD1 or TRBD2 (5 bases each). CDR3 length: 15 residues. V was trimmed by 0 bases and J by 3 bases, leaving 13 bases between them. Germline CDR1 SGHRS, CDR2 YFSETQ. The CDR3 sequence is CASSLVPGPNYEQYF. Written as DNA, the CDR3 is TGCGCCAGCAGCTTGGTTCCGGGGCCCAACTACGAGCAGTACTTC.

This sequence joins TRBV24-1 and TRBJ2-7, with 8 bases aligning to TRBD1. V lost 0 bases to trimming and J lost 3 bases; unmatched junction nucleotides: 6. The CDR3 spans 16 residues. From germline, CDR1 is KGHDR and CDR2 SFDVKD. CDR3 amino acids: CATSDLRQGALYEQYF. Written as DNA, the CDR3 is TGTGCCACCAGTGATTTGCGGCAGGGGGCACTCTACGAGCAGTACTTC.

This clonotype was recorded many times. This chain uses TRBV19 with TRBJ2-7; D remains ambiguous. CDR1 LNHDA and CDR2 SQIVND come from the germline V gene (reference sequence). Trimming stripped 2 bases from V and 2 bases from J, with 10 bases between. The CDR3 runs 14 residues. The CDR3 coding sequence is TGTGCCAGTAGTATAAGGCTATCCGCCTACGAGCAGTACTTC. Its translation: CASSIRLSAYEQYF.